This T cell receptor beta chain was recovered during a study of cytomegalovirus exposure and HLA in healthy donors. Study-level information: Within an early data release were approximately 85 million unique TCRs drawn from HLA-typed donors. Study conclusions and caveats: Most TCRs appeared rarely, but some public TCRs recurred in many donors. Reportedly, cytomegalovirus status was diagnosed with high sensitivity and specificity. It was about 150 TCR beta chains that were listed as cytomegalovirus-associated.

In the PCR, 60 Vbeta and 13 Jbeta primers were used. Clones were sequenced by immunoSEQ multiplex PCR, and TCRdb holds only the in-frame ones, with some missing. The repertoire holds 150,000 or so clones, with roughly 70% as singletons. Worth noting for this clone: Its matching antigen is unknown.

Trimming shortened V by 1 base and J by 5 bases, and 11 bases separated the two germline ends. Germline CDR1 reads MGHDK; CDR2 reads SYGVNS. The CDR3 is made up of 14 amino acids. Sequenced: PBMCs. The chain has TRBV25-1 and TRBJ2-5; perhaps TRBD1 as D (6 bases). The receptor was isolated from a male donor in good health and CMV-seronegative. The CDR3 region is CASSESQQGETQYF. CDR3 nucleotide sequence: TGTGCCAGCAGTGAATCCCAACAGGGCGAGACCCAGTACTTC.